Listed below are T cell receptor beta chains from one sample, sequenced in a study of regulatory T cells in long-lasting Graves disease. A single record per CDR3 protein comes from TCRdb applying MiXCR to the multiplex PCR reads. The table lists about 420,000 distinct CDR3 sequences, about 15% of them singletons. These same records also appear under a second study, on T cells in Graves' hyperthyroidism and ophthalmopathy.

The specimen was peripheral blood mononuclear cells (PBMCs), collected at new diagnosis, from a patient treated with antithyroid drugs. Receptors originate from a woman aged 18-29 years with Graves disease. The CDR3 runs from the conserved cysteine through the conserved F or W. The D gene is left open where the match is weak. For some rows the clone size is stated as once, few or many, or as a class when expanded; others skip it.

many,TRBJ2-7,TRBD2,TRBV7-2,TGTGCCAGCAGCCAAAGCGGGGGGAGCTCCTACGAGCAGTACTTC,CASSQSGGSSYEQYF
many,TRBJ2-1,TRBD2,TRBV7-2,TGTGCCAGCAGCTCCGGGGGGGCTAACCTTTACAATGAGCAGTTCTTC,CASSSGGANLYNEQFF
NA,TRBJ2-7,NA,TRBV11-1,TGTGCCAGCAGCCGGGGGGGGACAGCCACCTACGAGCAGTACTTC,CASSRGGTATYEQYF
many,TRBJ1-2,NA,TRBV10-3,TGTGCCATCAGTGAGCCGAACGTCGGGGGCTATGGCTACACCTTC,CAISEPNVGGYGYTF
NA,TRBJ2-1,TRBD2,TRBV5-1,TGCGCCAGCAGCTTGGTGATAGCGGGGAACAATTTCAATGAGCAGTTCTTC,CASSLVIAGNNFNEQFF
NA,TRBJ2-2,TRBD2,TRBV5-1,TGCGCCAGCAGTTTCCTACTAGCGGAGAACACCGGGGAGCTGTTTTTT,CASSFLLAENTGELFF
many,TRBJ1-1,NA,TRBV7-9,TGTGCCAGCAGCTTAGGGGGCATGAACACTGAAGCTTTCTTT,CASSLGGMNTEAFF
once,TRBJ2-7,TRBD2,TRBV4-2,TGTGCCAGCAGCCAAGAACCCGGCGGGAGGGCCTACGAGCAGTACTTC,CASSQEPGGRAYEQYF
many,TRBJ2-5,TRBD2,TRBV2,TGTGCCAGCAGCCTACTAGCGGGAGCCTCCCAAGAGACCCAGTACTTC,CASSLLAGASQETQYF
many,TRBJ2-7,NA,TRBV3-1,TGTGCCAGCAGCCAATCTTGGCGGGACGAGCAGTACTTC,CASSQSWRDEQYF
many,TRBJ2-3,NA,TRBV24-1,TGTGCCACCAGTGATTCAGGGTCTGGCACAGATACGCAGTATTTT,CATSDSGSGTDTQYF